This passage covers 12 T cell receptor beta chains from one sample sequenced in a study of OX40 agonist ivuxolimab in advanced cancers. Receptor libraries were prepared by the immunoSEQ multiplex PCR assay. TCRdb retrieved this table from immuneACCESS and kept in-frame rearrangements only. Not all clones are present; in checked studies, unresolved V genes account for under half, and no reason is known for the remainder. In all, the sample holds 57,000 or so clones, and 86% of those were seen once. The leading ten clones occupy more than 0.8% of the sample. The sample here was CD4+ or CD8+ T cells sorted from blood, taken in a trial of the OX40 agonist ivuxolimab. The receptors stem from an adult with an advanced solid tumor such as melanoma, head and neck, liver or kidney cancer.

This clone is classed as medium-sized (0.01 to 0.1%). The V and J genes are TRBV18 and TRBJ1-1; 10 nucleotides align to TRBD1. CDR3 size: 14 residues. V shed 6 bases and J 7 bases; nucleotides not matched to a gene: 8. Germline loops: CDR1 KGHSH, CDR2 LQKENI. The CDR3 nucleotides read TGTGCCAGCTCCCAGGGGACAGGGGCCATTGAAGCTTTCTTT. Its protein is CASSQGTGAIEAFF.

CDR3 DNA sequence: TGTGCCACCTCGGAACTTAACTATGGCTACACCTTC. It codes for CATSELNYGYTF. The J gene is TRBJ1-2, the V gene TRBV25-1, with D unclear. In germline, CDR1 is MGHDK, CDR2 SYGVNS. CDR3 length: 12 residues. V was trimmed by 10 bases and J by 1 base, leaving 10 bases between them.

The chain joins TRBV4-2 to TRBJ1-1; 9 nucleotides agree with TRBD1. The ends lost 6 bases at V and 4 bases at J; junction bases unmatched: 9. The germline V gene encodes CDR1 LGHNA and CDR2 YNFKEQ. The CDR3 consists of 15 residues. CDR3 residues: CASRQTGGGGTEAFF. The CDR3 DNA sequence: TGTGCCAGCAGGCAAACAGGGGGCGGCGGCACTGAAGCTTTCTTT.

This chain links TRBV5-1 with TRBJ2-7; 7 nucleotides align to TRBD1. Germline lookup yields CDR1 SGHRS and CDR2 YFSETQ. Trimming took 0 bases from V and 6 from J; bases not matched to a gene: 9. The CDR3 totals 15 residues. The CDR3 loop is CASSLAQQGTSEQYF. CDR3 nucleotides: TGCGCCAGCAGCTTGGCCCAACAGGGGACCTCCGAGCAGTACTTC.

The chain couples TRBV5-1 to TRBJ2-7; the match to TRBD2 covers 8 bases. Germline V gives CDR1 SGHRS, CDR2 YFSETQ. J lost 3 bases, V lost 4 bases, and 6 bases had no gene match. The CDR3 runs 14 residues. CDR3 nucleotides: TGCGCCAGCAGCCGGGGGGGACGGGACTACGAGCAGTACTTC. It codes for CASSRGGRDYEQYF.

V gene TRBV5-1 combines with J gene TRBJ2-4; 11 positions agree with TRBD1. The ends lost 4 bases at V and 3 bases at J; junction bases unmatched: 9. This CDR3 contains 17 residues. CDR1 SGHRS and CDR2 YFSETQ come from the germline V gene. The CDR3 loop reads CASSRDGQGAGKNIQYF. CDR3 nucleotide sequence: TGCGCCAGCAGCAGGGACGGACAGGGGGCCGGCAAAAACATTCAGTACTTC.

This chain's CDR3 is CASGAGREYYGYTF. The DNA of the CDR3 is TGTGCCAGCGGGGCGGGCAGGGAATACTATGGCTACACCTTC. The chain couples TRBV5-6 to TRBJ1-2; D is perhaps TRBD1 (5 bases). The CDR3 totals 14 residues. Germline V CDR1 and CDR2: SGHDT, YYEEEE. V lost 7 bases, J lost 3 bases, and 16 bases lay in between. The variable domain in full, with the rest retrieved from reference TRBV5-6 and TRBJ1-2, is DAGVTQSPTHLIKTRGQQVTLRCSPKSGHDTVSWYQQALGQGPQFIFQYYEEEERQRGNFPDRFSGHQFPNYSSELNVNALLLGDSALYLCASGAGREYYGYTFGSGTRLTVV.

The chain recombines TRBV9 with TRBJ2-5; 10 bases match TRBD2. The germline gives CDR1 SGDLS, CDR2 YYNGEE. Germline trimming cut 0 bases from V and 4 bases from J; bases unmatched to any gene: 15. There are 19 residues in the CDR3. CDR3 coding DNA: TGTGCCAGCAGCGTAGGTCAGAGCGGGGGGGCTTACGGAGGAGAGACCCAGTACTTC. As protein: CASSVGQSGGAYGGETQYF.

A single count supports this clone. The chain is built from TRBV15 and TRBJ2-7, with D perhaps TRBD2 (7 bases). The CDR3 is 14 amino acids. In germline, CDR1 is LNHNV, CDR2 YYDKDF (reference sequence). The germline V and J ends were trimmed by 3 bases and 1 base, with 10 bases remaining between them. CDR3 in amino acids: CATSRGRGSYEQYF. The CDR3 region has the DNA TGTGCCACCAGCAGGGGGAGGGGGTCCTACGAGCAGTACTTC.

There are a few counts of this clone. The genes are TRBV2 and TRBJ1-1; tentatively, D is TRBD1 (5 bases). CDR1 and CDR2 (germline): SNHLY, FYNNEI. Trimming removed 4 bases from V and 6 bases from J, with 15 bases in between. This CDR3 spans 14 amino acids. The CDR3: CASSVGRARAEAFF. CDR3 sequence (DNA): TGTGCCAGCAGTGTTGGCAGGGCCCGCGCTGAAGCTTTCTTT. Looking up the rest from reference TRBV2 and TRBJ1-1 gives the full variable domain: EPEVTQTPSHQVTQMGQEVILRCVPISNHLYFYWYRQILGQKVEFLVSFYNNEISEKSEIFDDQFSVERPDGSNFTLKIRSTKLEDSAMYFCASSVGRARAEAFFGQGTRLTVV.

This clone was observed a few times. The chain uses TRBV7-8 and TRBJ1-5, with D possibly TRBD1 on 5 matching bases. Germline loops: CDR1 SGHVS, CDR2 FQNEAQ. The length of the CDR3 is 12 residues. V lost 6 bases to trimming and J lost 5 bases, with 8 bases between them. The CDR3 coding sequence is TGTGCCAGCAGGTCGGGGGATCAGCCCCAGCATTTT. Translated, it gives CASRSGDQPQHF.

The chain employs TRBV5-6 and TRBJ1-2; D gene ambiguous. Per the germline V gene, CDR1 is SGHDT and CDR2 is YYEEEE. V dropped 6 bases and J dropped 8 bases, with 17 bases sitting between them. The CDR3 sequence is 13 residues long. CDR3 protein: CASTNRAGIGYTF. CDR3 in DNA: TGTGCCAGCACCAACCGGGCGGGGATCGGCTACACCTTC. The full variable domain, completed using reference TRBV5-6 and TRBJ1-2, is DAGVTQSPTHLIKTRGQQVTLRCSPKSGHDTVSWYQQALGQGPQFIFQYYEEEERQRGNFPDRFSGHQFPNYSSELNVNALLLGDSALYLCASTNRAGIGYTFGSGTRLTVV.